The 8 T cell receptor beta chains listed next were all sequenced from one sample in a study of CD8+ T cells in alopecia areata. The treatment: oral pan-JAK inhibitor, 5-10 mg twice daily. Sequencing templates came from extracted RNA that was reverse transcribed into cDNA. The assay was immunoSEQ multiplex PCR, and TCRdb's table has in-frame clones only and misses some. The repertoire consists of about 190,000 clones, with 50% to 60% occurring once and the leading ten covering approximately 0.7%. Material: CD4+ T cells sorted from blood, obtained at week 4, from a patient treated with tofacitinib. These receptor sequences come from a human donor with alopecia areata.

This clone was seen a handful of times. The chain combines TRBV29-1 with TRBJ2-7; D perhaps matches TRBD2 (7 bases). Trimming cost V 2 bases and J 2 bases, with 16 bases left between them. Germline-derived CDR1 and CDR2 are SQVTM and ANQGSEA. This CDR3 contains 15 residues. The chain's CDR3 is CSVETIVGGPYEQYF. CDR3 DNA sequence: TGCAGCGTTGAAACCATCGTCGGGGGGCCCTACGAGCAGTACTTC.

The chain combines TRBV5-1 with TRBJ2-7; D may match TRBD1 or TRBD2 (5 bases each). Germline V gene sequence: CDR1 SGHRS, CDR2 YFSETQ. V lost 5 bases, J lost 3 bases, and 9 bases lay in between. CDR3 length: 12 amino acids. Here the CDR3 DNA reads TGCGCCAGCAGGGGGGAGAGCTACGAGCAGTACTTC. Translated: CASRGESYEQYF. Combining the CDR3 with reference TRBV5-1 and TRBJ2-7 gives the whole variable domain KAGVTQTPRYLIKTRGQQVTLSCSPISGHRSVSWYQQTPGQGLQFLFEYFSETQRNKGNFPGRFSGRQFSNSRSEMNVSTLELGDSALYLCASRGESYEQYFGPGTRLTVT.

Points on this clone: The same CDR3 can be traced to other DNA sequences in this sample. The V and J genes are TRBV6-6 and TRBJ2-5; D unresolved. Looked up from germline, CDR1 is MNHNY and CDR2 is SVGAGI (reference sequence). The CDR3 runs 11 residues. Deletions cut 2 bases from V and 5 bases from J, with 3 bases between. DNA of the CDR3: TGTGCCAGCAGTTACGGGGAGACCCAGTACTTC. This translates into CASSYGETQYF.

This clone was detected a few times. The rearrangement links TRBV27 to TRBJ2-2, with a weak D call TRBD2 (6 bases). V shed 6 bases and J shed 5 bases, with 16 bases lying between them. Germline values: CDR1 MNHEY, CDR2 SMNVEV (reference sequence). The CDR3 runs 15 residues. In DNA form, the CDR3 reads TGTGCCAGCAGCCCCCGGCGGGCGGGGACCGGGGAGCTGTTTTTT. This translates into CASSPRRAGTGELFF.

This clone was observed a single time. CDR3 nucleotide sequence: TGTGCCTGGACCTATACTCACCCTACCACTGAAGCTTTCTTT. It is translated as CAWTYTHPTTEAFF. The rearrangement joins TRBV30 to TRBJ1-1, with D unclear. V lost 4 bases and J lost 4, with 16 bases in between. Germline CDR1 reads GTSNPN; CDR2 reads SVGIG (reference sequence). The length of the CDR3 is 14 residues.

CDR3 amino acids: CASRTNSGSQDEQYF. CDR3 nucleotide sequence: TGTGCCAGTAGGACCAATAGCGGATCTCAGGACGAGCAGTACTTC. V is TRBV19 and J is TRBJ2-7; tentatively, D is TRBD2 (6 bases). CDR3 size: 15 residues. V shed 6 bases and J shed 5 bases, with 20 bases lying between them. Germline CDR1 reads LNHDA; CDR2 reads SQIVND (reference sequence).

The V gene is TRBV6-8, the J gene TRBJ2-1, with 15 bases identical to TRBD2. Per the germline V gene, CDR1 is MNHGY and CDR2 is SAAAGT. V was clipped by 6 bases and J by 9 bases; unmatched bases: 12. The CDR3 length is 17 residues. The CDR3 DNA reads TGTGCCAGCAGCTGGATAATGGGACTAGCGGGAGGTTGTGAGCAGTTCTTC. This sequence encodes CASSWIMGLAGGCEQFF.

In the case of this clone: This sample also contains other DNA sequences that code for the same CDR3. V is TRBV30 and J is TRBJ1-2, with a possible D match to TRBD1 (5 bases). The V gene lost 4 bases and the J gene lost 2 bases, with 5 bases spanning the gap. CDR3 length: 11 residues. The V gene's germline CDR1 is GTSNPN and CDR2 SVGIG (reference sequence). In DNA form, the CDR3 reads TGTGCCTGGACAGGGAACTATGGCTACACCTTC. It encodes CAWTGNYGYTF.